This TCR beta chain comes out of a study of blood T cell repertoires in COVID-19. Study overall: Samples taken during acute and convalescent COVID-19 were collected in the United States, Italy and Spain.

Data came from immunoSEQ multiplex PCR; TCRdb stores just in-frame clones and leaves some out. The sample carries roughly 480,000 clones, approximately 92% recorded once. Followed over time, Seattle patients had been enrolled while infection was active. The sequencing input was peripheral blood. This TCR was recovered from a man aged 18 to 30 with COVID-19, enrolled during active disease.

The DNA for the CDR3 is TGTGCCAGCTACAGGGCCAGTGAAGCTTTCTTT. Its translation: CASYRASEAFF. This rearrangement joins TRBV2 to TRBJ1-1; weak D call: TRBD1 (6 bases). Trimming pared 8 bases from V and 7 bases from J, leaving 11 bases between. Germline V gives CDR1 SNHLY, CDR2 FYNNEI. The CDR3 covers 11 residues.